This passage covers 4 T cell receptor beta chains from one sample sequenced in a study of Ad26.COV2.S vaccination and SARS-CoV-2 variants. TCRdb's table, derived via immunoSEQ multiplex PCR, lists solely in-frame clones and lacks some. The data contain fewer than 400,000 clones, about 88% of them seen just once; the ten biggest clones take up around 1.8%. Treatment here: some 20 received Ad26.COV2.S at low or high dose, single or two shots; 5 received placebo; per-sample allocation not given. Material that was analyzed had been drawn on day 63 after the first vaccine or placebo injection. The sequencing used peripheral blood, collected in a trial of Ad26.COV2.S vaccine versus placebo. Receptors originate from a person between 18 and 65 years old who received the Ad26.COV2.S COVID-19 vaccine or a placebo.

The rearrangement uses TRBV24-1 and TRBJ2-3; 11 positions agree with TRBD2. V lost 5 bases to trimming and J lost 8 bases; unmatched junction nucleotides: 5. The length of the CDR3 is 14 residues. Germline CDR1 and CDR2: KGHDR and SFDVKD. The CDR3 nucleotides are TGTGCCACCAGTGTCCCTAGCGGGAGGAGTACGCAGTATTTT. It encodes CATSVPSGRSTQYF.

V usage is TRBV24-1 and J usage is TRBJ1-5; weak D call: TRBD1 (5 bases). This CDR3 contains 14 residues. The germline CDR1 and CDR2 sequences are KGHDR and SFDVKD. The germline V and J ends were trimmed by 0 bases and 4 bases, with 6 bases remaining between them. DNA for the CDR3: TGTGCCACCAGTGATTTGGGGGGAAATCAGCCCCAGCATTTT. Protein product: CATSDLGGNQPQHF.

A remark on this clone: An end of the junction does not agree with germline; a read error may underlie this. V usage is TRBV7-7 and J usage is TRBJ2-1, with TRBD2 identical over 10 bases. The CDR3 runs to 15 residues. Per germline, CDR1 SSHAT and CDR2 FNYEAQ (reference sequence). The CDR3, as DNA: TGTGCTAGCAGCTTAGGGAGCGGGAGGGGGAATGAGCAGTTCTTC. Its protein product is CASSLGSGRGNEQFF.

J is TRBJ2-5 and V is TRBV11-2; D may be TRBD2 (6 bases). The germline V gene has CDR1 SGHAT and CDR2 FQNNGV. The V end lost 1 base, the J end lost 4 bases, and 10 bases lay between the germline ends. CDR3 length: 14 residues. The CDR3 nucleotides read TGTGCCAGCAGCTTAGGTCGGGAGATAGAGACCCAGTACTTC. It yields the protein CASSLGREIETQYF.